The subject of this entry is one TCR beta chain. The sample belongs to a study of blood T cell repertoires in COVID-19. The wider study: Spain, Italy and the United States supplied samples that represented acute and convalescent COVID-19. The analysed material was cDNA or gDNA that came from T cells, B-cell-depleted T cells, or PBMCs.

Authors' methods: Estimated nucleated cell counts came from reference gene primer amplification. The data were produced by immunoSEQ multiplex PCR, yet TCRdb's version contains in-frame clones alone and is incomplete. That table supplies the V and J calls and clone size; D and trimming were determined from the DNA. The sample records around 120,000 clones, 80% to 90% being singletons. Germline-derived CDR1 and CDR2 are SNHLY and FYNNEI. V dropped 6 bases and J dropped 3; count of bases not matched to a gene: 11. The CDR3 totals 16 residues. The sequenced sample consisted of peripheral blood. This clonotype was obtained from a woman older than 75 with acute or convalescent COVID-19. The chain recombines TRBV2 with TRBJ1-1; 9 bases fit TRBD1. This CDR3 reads CASRVQGQGLDTEAFF. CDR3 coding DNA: TGTGCCAGCAGGGTTCAGGGACAGGGCCTCGACACTGAAGCTTTCTTT.